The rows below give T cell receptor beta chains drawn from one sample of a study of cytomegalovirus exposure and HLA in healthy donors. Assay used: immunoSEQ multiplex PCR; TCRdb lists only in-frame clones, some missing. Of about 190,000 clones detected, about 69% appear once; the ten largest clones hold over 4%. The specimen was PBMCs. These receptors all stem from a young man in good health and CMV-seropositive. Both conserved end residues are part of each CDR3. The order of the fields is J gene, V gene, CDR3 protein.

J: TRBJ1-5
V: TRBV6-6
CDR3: CASSLTGGGNQPQHF

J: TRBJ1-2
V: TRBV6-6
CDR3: CASRDGQGNGYTF

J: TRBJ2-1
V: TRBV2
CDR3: CASNRRGYNEQFF

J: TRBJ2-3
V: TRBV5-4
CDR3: CASINKAGRTDTQYF

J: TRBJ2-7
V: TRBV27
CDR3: CASSLGENSEQYF

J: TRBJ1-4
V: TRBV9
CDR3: CASSVGGDNEKLFF

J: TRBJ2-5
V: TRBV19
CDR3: CASSIGLATQETQYF

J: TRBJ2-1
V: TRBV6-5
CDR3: CASSSPSYDNEQFF

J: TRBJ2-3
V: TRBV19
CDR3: CASRTGRTDTQYF

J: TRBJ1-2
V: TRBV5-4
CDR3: CASSKDLVNLYGYTF

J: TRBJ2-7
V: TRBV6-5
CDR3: CASSFLASKYEQCF

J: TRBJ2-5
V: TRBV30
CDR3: CAWKASGETQYF